The clone carrying this T cell receptor (beta chain) was recorded once. Its antigen is unknown. The sample originates from a study of identifying expanded T cells in peripheral blood. Study-wide points: About 1.2 clones differed between technical replicates, versus around 15 and 18 over time. Variance in clone template counts between roughly two-week samples significantly increased with total template count across all healthy donors.

The CDR3 length is 14 residues. Germline V lookup: CDR1 SGDLS, CDR2 YYNGEE. The ends were cut back, 4 bases at V and 2 bases at J, with 9 bases in the middle. This table comes from immunoSEQ multiplex PCR, and its TCRdb copy is limited to in-frame clones, with some not included. The data show tens of thousands of clones, approximately 89% seen once. Collection occurred without any documented infections or immune events in donors. The receptor comes from a person aged 18 to 75 in good health. The chain carries TRBV9 and TRBJ2-2; D is ambiguous. The sequencing sample was made of blood. In DNA, the CDR3 is TGTGCCAGCAGCCTGACAACCAACACCGGGGAGCTGTTTTTT. This sequence encodes CASSLTTNTGELFF.